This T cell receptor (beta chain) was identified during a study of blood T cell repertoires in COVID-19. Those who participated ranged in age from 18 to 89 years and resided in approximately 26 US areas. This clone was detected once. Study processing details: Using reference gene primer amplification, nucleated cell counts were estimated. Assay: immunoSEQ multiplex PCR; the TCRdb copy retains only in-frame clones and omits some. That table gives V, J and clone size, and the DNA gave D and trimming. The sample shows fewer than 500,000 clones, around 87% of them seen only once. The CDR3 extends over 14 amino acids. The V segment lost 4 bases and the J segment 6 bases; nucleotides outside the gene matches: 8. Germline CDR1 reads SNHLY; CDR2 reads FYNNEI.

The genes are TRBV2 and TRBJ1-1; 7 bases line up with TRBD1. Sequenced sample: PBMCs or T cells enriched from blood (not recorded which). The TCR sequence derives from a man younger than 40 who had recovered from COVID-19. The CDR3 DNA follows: TGTGCCAGCAGTGTAGTCGGGACAGTCTCTGAAGCTTTCTTT. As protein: CASSVVGTVSEAFF.